These 9 T cell receptor beta chains were all obtained from the same sample, sequenced in a study of cytomegalovirus exposure and HLA in healthy donors. PCR involved 60 Vbeta and 13 Jbeta primers. Sequencing was performed with immunoSEQ multiplex PCR; in TCRdb, only in-frame clones are kept and a portion is missing. This sample carries around 99,000 clones, roughly 80% of them seen once, and the ten largest clones take less than 3.5%. Specimen: PBMCs. All receptors come from a man aged 25 to 40 in good health and CMV-seropositive.

This chain links TRBV2 with TRBJ2-5; D is perhaps TRBD2 (5 bases). The CDR3 length is 14 residues. The V gene's germline CDR1 is SNHLY and CDR2 FYNNEI. Trimming pared 10 bases from V and 3 bases from J, leaving 18 bases between. The CDR3 loop is CATRVRSGEETQYF. CDR3 bases: TGTGCCACAAGGGTTAGGAGCGGAGAAGAGACCCAGTACTTC.

For the CDR3, the DNA is TGTGCCAGCAGTGACTCATGGCACGAGGGCAATGAGCAGTTCTTC. Protein product: CASSDSWHEGNEQFF. This sequence joins TRBV6-4 and TRBJ2-1; the D gene is possibly TRBD2 (5 bases). The V gene's germline CDR1 is MRHNA and CDR2 SNTAGT. The CDR3 totals 15 residues. Trimming pared 0 bases from V and 6 bases from J, leaving 12 bases between.

J is TRBJ2-5 and V is TRBV19; 9 bases agree with TRBD2. The junction had 3 bases not matched to a gene; V was cut back by 6 bases and J by 1 base. The CDR3 contains 14 residues. Germline V gene lookup returns CDR1 LNHDA and CDR2 SQIVND (reference sequence). CDR3 protein: CASRQLAGQETQYF. CDR3 sequence (DNA): TGTGCCAGTAGGCAACTAGCGGGCCAAGAGACCCAGTACTTC.

The CDR3 sequence is CASSPRLALDTIYF. In DNA form, the CDR3 reads TGTGCCAGCTCACCGAGGTTAGCGTTGGACACCATATATTTT. The chain joins TRBV18 to TRBJ1-3; no reliable D call. Germline V lookup: CDR1 KGHSH, CDR2 LQKENI. V was cut by 3 bases and J by 8 bases, with 14 bases left in between. This CDR3 comprises 14 residues.

The chain links TRBV30 to TRBJ1-1; 7 bases line up with TRBD1. Trimming removed 1 base from V and 10 bases from J; junction bases left unmatched: 18. Germline V gene sequence: CDR1 GTSNPN, CDR2 SVGIG (reference sequence). The CDR3 length is 16 residues. As DNA, the CDR3 is TGTGCCTGGAGTGCGGCCGGGACAGCGGTAAAGGGAGGAGCTTTCTTT. Residues: CAWSAAGTAVKGGAFF.

In regard to this clone: This specimen includes other DNA sequences encoding the same CDR3. The chain joins TRBV18 to TRBJ2-7; D might be TRBD1 (6 bases). Germline CDR1 KGHSH, CDR2 LQKENI. The CDR3 length is 13 residues. The V end was cut by 4 bases, the J end by 5 bases, with 12 bases between. CDR3 in amino acids: CASSRTEGHEQYF. CDR3 coding DNA: TGTGCCAGCTCACGGACAGAGGGACACGAGCAGTACTTC.

This rearrangement joins TRBV4-1 to TRBJ1-5; D gene unclear. The germline gives CDR1 MGHRA, CDR2 YSYEKL. The CDR3 totals 15 residues. The V end lost 1 base, the J end lost 1 base, and 8 bases lay between the germline ends. CDR3 loop: CASSQVRGSNQPQHF. The CDR3 DNA is TGCGCCAGCAGCCAAGTAAGAGGGAGCAATCAGCCCCAGCATTTT.

V gene TRBV7-2 combines with J gene TRBJ2-1; D possibly corresponds to TRBD2 (5 bases). The CDR3 extends over 13 amino acids. Per germline, CDR1 SGHTA and CDR2 FQGNSA. V was pared by 6 bases and J by 5 bases, with 11 bases between. CDR3 nucleotides: TGTGCCAGCAGACGACGGGGTAACAATGAGCAGTTCTTC. As protein: CASRRRGNNEQFF.

The gene calls are TRBV4-1 and TRBJ1-1, with TRBD1 as a possible D gene (6 bases). The CDR3 extends over 13 amino acids. The germline CDR1 and CDR2 sequences are MGHRA and YSYEKL. V lost 6 bases and J lost 3, with 11 bases in between. CDR3 loop: CASRQKGDTEAFF. The CDR3 coding sequence is TGCGCCAGCAGACAAAAGGGGGACACTGAAGCTTTCTTT.